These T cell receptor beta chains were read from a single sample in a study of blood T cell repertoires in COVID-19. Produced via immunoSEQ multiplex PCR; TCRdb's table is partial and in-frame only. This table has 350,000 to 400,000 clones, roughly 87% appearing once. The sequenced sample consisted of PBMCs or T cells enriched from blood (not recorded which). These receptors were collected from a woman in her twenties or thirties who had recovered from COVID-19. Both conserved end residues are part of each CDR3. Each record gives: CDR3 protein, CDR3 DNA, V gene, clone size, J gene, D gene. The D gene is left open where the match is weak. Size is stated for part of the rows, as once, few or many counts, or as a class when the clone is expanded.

cdr3_aa: CSVEDGAKMNTEAFF
cdr3_nt: TGCAGCGTTGAAGATGGGGCGAAGATGAACACTGAAGCTTTCTTT
v_call: TRBV29-1
clone_size: -
j_call: TRBJ1-1
d_call: -

cdr3_aa: CASSLNGDQPQHF
cdr3_nt: TGTGCCAGCAGCTTGAACGGTGATCAGCCCCAGCATTTT
v_call: TRBV5-5
clone_size: -
j_call: TRBJ1-5
d_call: -

cdr3_aa: CATRGKWDTEAFF
cdr3_nt: TGTGCCACGCGCGGGAAGTGGGACACTGAAGCTTTCTTT
v_call: TRBV10-3
clone_size: -
j_call: TRBJ1-1
d_call: -

cdr3_aa: CASSAGGFANQPQHF
cdr3_nt: TGTGCCAGCAGTGCGGGGGGGTTTGCCAATCAGCCCCAGCATTTT
v_call: TRBV2
clone_size: -
j_call: TRBJ1-5
d_call: -

cdr3_aa: CASRDRTGNYEQYF
cdr3_nt: TGTGCCAGCAGGGACCGGACAGGTAACTACGAGCAGTACTTC
v_call: TRBV6-5
clone_size: -
j_call: TRBJ2-7
d_call: TRBD1

cdr3_aa: CASSERGAAGGSEQYF
cdr3_nt: TGTGCCAGCAGTGAGAGGGGGGCAGCGGGAGGGTCCGAGCAGTACTTC
v_call: TRBV25-1
clone_size: -
j_call: TRBJ2-7
d_call: TRBD2

cdr3_aa: CASSPGSGNTIYF
cdr3_nt: TGTGCCAGCAGCCCGGGTTCCGGAAACACCATATATTTT
v_call: TRBV9
clone_size: -
j_call: TRBJ1-3
d_call: -

cdr3_aa: CASSVYASGSTDTQYF
cdr3_nt: TGTGCCAGCAGCGTATACGCTAGCGGGAGCACAGATACGCAGTATTTT
v_call: TRBV9
clone_size: -
j_call: TRBJ2-3
d_call: TRBD2

cdr3_aa: CASRPQGTPSYEQYF
cdr3_nt: TGTGCCAGCAGGCCTCAGGGGACACCGTCCTACGAGCAGTACTTC
v_call: TRBV28
clone_size: -
j_call: TRBJ2-7
d_call: -

cdr3_aa: CAWNLGDYGYTF
cdr3_nt: TGTGCCTGGAATCTGGGAGACTATGGCTACACCTTC
v_call: TRBV30
clone_size: -
j_call: TRBJ1-2
d_call: -

cdr3_aa: CASRSSGSRYNEQFF
cdr3_nt: TGTGCCAGCAGGAGTAGCGGGAGTCGCTACAATGAGCAGTTCTTC
v_call: TRBV2
clone_size: -
j_call: TRBJ2-1
d_call: TRBD2

cdr3_aa: CATSRDPGTGAYNEQFF
cdr3_nt: TGTGCCACCAGCAGAGATCCCGGGACAGGAGCCTACAATGAGCAGTTCTTC
v_call: TRBV15
clone_size: -
j_call: TRBJ2-1
d_call: TRBD1

cdr3_aa: CASSFSTANSPLHF
cdr3_nt: TGTGCCAGCAGCTTTTCTACTGCTAATTCACCCCTCCACTTT
v_call: TRBV11-2
clone_size: once
j_call: TRBJ1-6
d_call: -

cdr3_aa: CATRRGLAGVDEQYF
cdr3_nt: TGTGCCACCCGAAGGGGACTAGCGGGAGTAGACGAGCAGTACTTC
v_call: TRBV6-5
clone_size: -
j_call: TRBJ2-7
d_call: TRBD2

cdr3_aa: CASSLDSDYWRFF
cdr3_nt: TGTGCCAGCAGCTTAGATTCGGATTATTGGAGGTTCTTC
v_call: TRBV7-9
clone_size: few
j_call: TRBJ2-1
d_call: -

cdr3_aa: CASSDSRAGARYF
cdr3_nt: TGTGCCAGCAGTGACTCTCGGGCAGGGGCCCGTTACTTC
v_call: TRBV6-4
clone_size: once
j_call: TRBJ2-7
d_call: -

cdr3_aa: CASSKGQGLYGYTF
cdr3_nt: TGTGCCAGCAGTAAGGGACAGGGCCTATATGGCTACACCTTC
v_call: TRBV6-5
clone_size: -
j_call: TRBJ1-2
d_call: TRBD1

cdr3_aa: CASSPQQGVAGELFF
cdr3_nt: TGTGCCAGCAGCCCCCAACAGGGAGTGGCCGGGGAGCTGTTTTTT
v_call: TRBV7-3
clone_size: -
j_call: TRBJ2-2
d_call: -

cdr3_aa: CASSELDTQYF
cdr3_nt: TGTGCCAGCAGTGAACTAGATACGCAGTATTTT
v_call: TRBV6-1
clone_size: -
j_call: TRBJ2-3
d_call: -

cdr3_aa: CASSYLGSGSYEQYF
cdr3_nt: TGTGCCAGCAGTTATTTGGGTTCAGGGTCCTACGAGCAGTACTTC
v_call: TRBV6-2/TRBV6-3
clone_size: -
j_call: TRBJ2-7
d_call: -

cdr3_aa: CASSSTGTGDGYTF
cdr3_nt: TGCGCCAGCAGCTCAACCGGGACAGGGGATGGCTACACCTTC
v_call: TRBV5-1
clone_size: -
j_call: TRBJ1-2
d_call: TRBD1

cdr3_aa: CASSLRTVSNEKLFF
cdr3_nt: TGTGCCAGCAGCCTGCGGACAGTTTCTAATGAAAAACTGTTTTTT
v_call: TRBV14
clone_size: -
j_call: TRBJ1-4
d_call: -

cdr3_aa: CAISGDTYEQYF
cdr3_nt: TGTGCCATCAGTGGGGACACCTACGAGCAGTACTTC
v_call: TRBV10-3
clone_size: -
j_call: TRBJ2-7
d_call: -

cdr3_aa: CASSRGTGYEQYF
cdr3_nt: TGCGCCAGCAGCAGGGGGACAGGGTACGAGCAGTACTTC
v_call: TRBV5-1
clone_size: once
j_call: TRBJ2-7
d_call: TRBD1

cdr3_aa: CASSSTGTSDYEQYF
cdr3_nt: TGTGCCAGCAGCTCAACCGGGACTAGTGACTACGAGCAGTACTTC
v_call: TRBV5-4
clone_size: -
j_call: TRBJ2-7
d_call: TRBD2

cdr3_aa: CASSATGGDQPQHF
cdr3_nt: TGTGCCAGCAGTGCGACAGGGGGCGATCAGCCCCAGCATTTT
v_call: TRBV2
clone_size: -
j_call: TRBJ1-5
d_call: TRBD1

cdr3_aa: CASSHRGQPYGYTF
cdr3_nt: TGTGCCAGCAGCCACCGCGGACAACCCTATGGCTACACCTTC
v_call: TRBV3-1/TRBV3-2
clone_size: -
j_call: TRBJ1-2
d_call: -

cdr3_aa: CASSELPRDSPLHF
cdr3_nt: TGTGCCAGCAGTGAATTGCCGAGGGATTCACCCCTCCACTTT
v_call: TRBV6-1
clone_size: -
j_call: TRBJ1-6
d_call: -

cdr3_aa: CASSLGQVASNTEAFF
cdr3_nt: TGCGCCAGCAGCTTGGGACAGGTCGCCTCGAACACTGAAGCTTTCTTT
v_call: TRBV5-1
clone_size: few
j_call: TRBJ1-1
d_call: -

cdr3_aa: CSVGQGLYGYTF
cdr3_nt: TGCAGCGTTGGACAGGGCTTATATGGCTACACCTTC
v_call: TRBV29-1
clone_size: -
j_call: TRBJ1-2
d_call: TRBD1

cdr3_aa: CASRNPGTRSTQYF
cdr3_nt: TGTGCCAGTCGTAATCCCGGGACTAGGAGTACGCAGTATTTT
v_call: TRBV28
clone_size: -
j_call: TRBJ2-3
d_call: TRBD2

cdr3_aa: CASSVGGQGAGGYTF
cdr3_nt: TGTGCCAGCAGCGTAGGAGGACAGGGGGCTGGGGGCTACACCTTC
v_call: TRBV9
clone_size: -
j_call: TRBJ1-2
d_call: TRBD1

cdr3_aa: CASSEIPGQFGSPLHF
cdr3_nt: TGTGCCAGCAGTGAAATCCCGGGACAGTTCGGTTCACCCCTCCACTTT
v_call: TRBV6-1
clone_size: -
j_call: TRBJ1-6
d_call: TRBD1

cdr3_aa: CASSGRTGVNQPQHF
cdr3_nt: TGTGCCAGCAGTGGCAGGACAGGGGTGAATCAGCCCCAGCATTTT
v_call: TRBV6-2/TRBV6-3
clone_size: -
j_call: TRBJ1-5
d_call: TRBD1

cdr3_aa: CASSLKNQPQHF
cdr3_nt: TGTGCCAGCAGCCTCAAAAATCAGCCCCAGCATTTT
v_call: TRBV7-8
clone_size: -
j_call: TRBJ1-5
d_call: -

cdr3_aa: CAISPLAGGGNEQFF
cdr3_nt: TGTGCCATCAGCCCACTAGCGGGAGGTGGGAATGAGCAGTTCTTC
v_call: TRBV10-3
clone_size: -
j_call: TRBJ2-1
d_call: TRBD2

cdr3_aa: CSATGASQHF
cdr3_nt: TGCAGTGCTACAGGGGCTAGTCAGCATTTT
v_call: TRBV20-1
clone_size: -
j_call: TRBJ1-5
d_call: -

cdr3_aa: CASSQDSGVLNSPLHF
cdr3_nt: TGTGCCAGCAGCCAAGATTCGGGTGTCCTTAATTCACCCCTCCACTTT
v_call: TRBV3-1/TRBV3-2
clone_size: -
j_call: TRBJ1-6
d_call: -

cdr3_aa: CASSLTGANTEAFF
cdr3_nt: TGTGCCAGCAGCTTGACAGGGGCCAACACTGAAGCTTTCTTT
v_call: TRBV7-2
clone_size: few
j_call: TRBJ1-1
d_call: TRBD1

cdr3_aa: CASSRQGADSPLHF
cdr3_nt: TGCGCCAGCAGTCGACAGGGGGCGGATTCACCCCTCCACTTT
v_call: TRBV5-1
clone_size: -
j_call: TRBJ1-6
d_call: TRBD1

cdr3_aa: CASTITGDTQYF
cdr3_nt: TGTGCCAGCACCATCACGGGGGATACGCAGTATTTT
v_call: TRBV28
clone_size: -
j_call: TRBJ2-3
d_call: -

cdr3_aa: CASSYTAGGIFNEQFF
cdr3_nt: TGTGCCAGCAGTTATACGGCTGGCGGAATCTTCAATGAGCAGTTCTTC
v_call: TRBV27
clone_size: once
j_call: TRBJ2-1
d_call: -

cdr3_aa: CASSNRDTDTQYF
cdr3_nt: TGTGCCAGCTCAAACAGGGACACAGATACGCAGTATTTT
v_call: TRBV7-9
clone_size: -
j_call: TRBJ2-3
d_call: -

cdr3_aa: CASSQSKPSGENTEAFF
cdr3_nt: TGCGCCAGCAGTCAATCCAAACCCTCCGGTGAGAACACTGAAGCTTTCTTT
v_call: TRBV23-1
clone_size: few
j_call: TRBJ1-1
d_call: -

cdr3_aa: CASSFGSSGRYEQYF
cdr3_nt: TGTGCCAGCAGCTTTGGGTCTAGCGGGAGGTACGAGCAGTACTTC
v_call: TRBV7-9
clone_size: few
j_call: TRBJ2-7
d_call: TRBD2

cdr3_aa: CASSLDIGIPEQFF
cdr3_nt: TGCGCCAGCAGCCTGGACATTGGCATCCCTGAGCAGTTCTTC
v_call: TRBV5-1
clone_size: many
j_call: TRBJ2-1
d_call: -

cdr3_aa: CASSLGQDPYNEQFF
cdr3_nt: TGTGCCAGCAGCCTCGGACAGGATCCCTACAATGAGCAGTTCTTC
v_call: TRBV7-3
clone_size: few
j_call: TRBJ2-1
d_call: TRBD1

cdr3_aa: CAISEPYRGTNYGYTF
cdr3_nt: TGTGCCATCAGTGAGCCCTACAGGGGAACTAACTATGGCTACACCTTC
v_call: TRBV10-3
clone_size: -
j_call: TRBJ1-2
d_call: TRBD1

cdr3_aa: CASSVTGGNTIYF
cdr3_nt: TGCGCCAGCAGCGTGACAGGGGGAAACACCATATATTTT
v_call: TRBV5-1
clone_size: few
j_call: TRBJ1-3
d_call: TRBD1

cdr3_aa: CASLRTSGGAGLTDTQYF
cdr3_nt: TGTGCCAGCCTCCGGACTAGCGGGGGGGCGGGGCTCACAGATACGCAGTATTTT
v_call: TRBV4-2
clone_size: once
j_call: TRBJ2-3
d_call: TRBD2

cdr3_aa: CASSFAEDGYGYTF
cdr3_nt: TGTGCCAGCAGCTTCGCGGAGGACGGGTATGGCTACACCTTC
v_call: TRBV7-8
clone_size: -
j_call: TRBJ1-2
d_call: -

cdr3_aa: CASSYAGGSSYEQYF
cdr3_nt: TGTGCCAGCAGTTACGCGGGAGGGAGCTCCTACGAGCAGTACTTC
v_call: TRBV6-5
clone_size: -
j_call: TRBJ2-7
d_call: TRBD2

cdr3_aa: CASSPYRERGYTF
cdr3_nt: TGCGCCAGCAGCCCGTACCGTGAGCGTGGCTACACCTTC
v_call: TRBV5-1
clone_size: -
j_call: TRBJ1-2
d_call: -

cdr3_aa: CASSLEQGQGGYTF
cdr3_nt: TGTGCCAGCAGCCTGGAACAGGGGCAGGGGGGCTACACCTTC
v_call: TRBV7-9
clone_size: few
j_call: TRBJ1-2
d_call: TRBD1